The following is a T cell receptor beta chain sequence with its context. The antigen this receptor binds is unknown. No much larger clone is present one base from it, and per-base qualities are unavailable. According to the germline V gene (reference sequence), CDR1 reads WNHNN and CDR2 reads SYGVQD. Trimming at the junction amounts to 0 bases on V and 5 bases on J, and the germline ends lie 10 bases apart. The CDR3 covers 14 residues, taking in both the cysteine and the phenylalanine. Left in the record is the CDR3 DNA by itself, 42 bases read in frame from the first base. This specimen belongs to a study of coeliac disease (dated by TCRdb to between 2021 and 2024). Background for the entire study: Each coeliac patient fell into one of three classes: newly diagnosed active disease, refractory coeliac disease type I, or disease kept under control by a gluten-free diet. Because high-resolution HLA typing was not available, biased TRBV7-2 usage was examined as a proof of principle. The study applied next-generation sequencing of rearranged TRB and TRG CDR3 regions to small intestinal lymphocyte fractions from coeliac and non-coeliac patients. The study was aimed at characterising TR repertoires of small intestinal T cells in active, refractory type I and gluten-free-diet-treated coeliac disease. A total of approximately 30 patients were included in the full study, of whom around 22 had serologically confirmed coeliac disease and 8 were controls with non-small intestinal disorders. Samples from 27 subjects were successfully TRB sequenced, and these included roughly 23 paired samples of bulk unsorted intraepithelial and lamina propria cells.

The method behind the library was the immunoSEQ multiplex PCR assay. Using reverse primers that targeted J gene segments together with forward primers that targeted V gene segments, the TR loci were amplified in a multiplexed PCR. Amplified CDR3 regions were sequenced on the Illumina HiSeq System. In the original analysis: Closely related reads were merged by a nearest-neighbour algorithm to remove PCR and sequencing errors and to collapse the data into unique sequences. Repertoires were summarised in terms of clonality and T cell density, with T cell density defined as TR molecules per amount of genomic DNA input. Public TRs were defined as CDR3 amino acid sequences in at least 80% of unsorted samples, then tested for differential abundance between coeliac and control samples. Kruskal-Wallis tests followed by Dunn post-tests were used to test for differences in clonality and density between disease groups. In TCRdb, the immuneACCESS table is reduced to in-frame sequences with V and J assigned. These tables do not hold every clone; where another copy was compared, an unresolved V gene accounts for under half, and the others remain unexplained. V and J calls plus clone size are reproduced from that table; the DNA served to infer D and trimming. Present in this sample are about 4,500 clones, approximately 56% of which were seen just once. The ten largest clones represent more than 6.5% of the sample.

Cells were frozen in liquid nitrogen in DMSO/FBS as aliquots of 400,000 to 550,000 cells, with a single aliquot from each fraction going to sequencing. Endoscopy and small intestinal biopsy were performed in all 30 patients in the study. Intraepithelial cells were released by stirring biopsies for one hour at 37°C in RPMI containing EGTA, MgCl2 and 1% FBS. The Qiagen DNeasy blood extraction kit was used to extract genomic DNA from the frozen unsorted cell fractions. Paper-wide results and their limitations: In the authors' view, the approach was unsuitable for unbiased detection of gliadin-specific T cells, since gliadin-specific T cells are scarce and rarely shared between patients. High-purity fractions were not obtained when intraepithelial cells were separated from lamina propria cells, so cross-contamination between compartments was possible. TRB and TRG repertoires of active coeliac intraepithelial and lamina propria samples showed lower clonality than controls, suggesting recruitment of diverse T cells. TRB repertoires were found to be largely private, with most amino acid sequences unique to one sample, and no significant difference in V-gene usage was found between disease groups.

The sequence derives from a young woman with active celiac disease. The source material was intraepithelial lymphocytes from the gut. The cell subset or site label, as the study defines it: intraepithelial cell (IEC) fraction of small intestinal biopsy. Rearrangement joined TRBV10-1 to TRBJ1-1; a confident D gene designation cannot be given. CDR3 loop: CASSESSRGTEAFF. In nucleotides, the sequence is TGCGCCAGCAGTGAGTCGTCTCGAGGAACTGAAGCTTTCTTT.